The next 29 T cell receptor beta chains were all read from a single sample in a study of blood T cell repertoires in COVID-19. Libraries were prepared by immunoSEQ multiplex PCR; TCRdb keeps only in-frame clonotypes and omits some of them. The table has about 33,000 clones, approximately 81% seen once. Sequencing input: peripheral blood. Every receptor here comes from an elderly man with acute or convalescent COVID-19.

The V call is TRBV29-1, the J call TRBJ2-2; the match to TRBD1 covers 8 bases. Germline lookup yields CDR1 SQVTM and CDR2 ANQGSEA. The CDR3 totals 13 residues. V shed 7 bases, J shed 3 bases, and the junction held 4 bases outside the gene matches. The CDR3 protein is CSGGQGDTGELFF. The CDR3 bases are TGCAGCGGTGGACAGGGCGACACCGGGGAGCTGTTTTTT.

The rearrangement uses TRBV5-6 and TRBJ2-1, with 8 bases matching TRBD1. Per the germline V gene, CDR1 is SGHDT and CDR2 is YYEEEE. The ends lost 4 bases at V and 8 bases at J; junction bases unmatched: 8. There are 14 residues in the CDR3. The CDR3 loop is CASSDAGGSDEQFF. In DNA form, the CDR3 reads TGTGCCAGCAGCGACGCAGGGGGCAGCGATGAGCAGTTCTTC.

This clone occurred a few times. The rearrangement uses TRBV19 and TRBJ1-1; 9 nucleotides match TRBD1. The junction had 0 bases not matched to a gene; V was cut back by 6 bases and J by 7 bases. The CDR3 spans 11 residues. The germline CDR1 and CDR2 sequences are LNHDA and SQIVND (reference sequence). The CDR3 DNA reads TGTGCCAGTAGGGACAGGGGTGAAGCTTTCTTT. This translates into CASRDRGEAFF.

This rearrangement joins TRBV18 to TRBJ1-1; weak D call: TRBD1 (5 bases). The CDR3 length is 13 residues. The V end was cut by 3 bases, the J end by 3 bases, with 8 bases between. Germline V lookup: CDR1 KGHSH, CDR2 LQKENI. CDR3 nucleotides: TGTGCCAGCTCACCCTCCAGGGACACTGAAGCTTTCTTT. This codes for CASSPSRDTEAFF.

The chain uses TRBV3-1 (or the pseudogene TRBV3-2) and TRBJ1-4, with TRBD1 as a possible D gene (5 bases). The CDR3 contains 15 residues. Germline values: CDR1 LGHDT, CDR2 YNNKEL (reference sequence). V gave up 3 bases and J gave up 0 bases, with 8 bases separating them. In nucleotides, the CDR3 is TGTGCCAGCAGCCAGGGGGGTGCAACTAATGAAAAACTGTTTTTT. Its translation is CASSQGGATNEKLFF.

The genes are TRBV19 and TRBJ1-2; TRBD1 is a possible D gene (6 bases). Per the germline V gene, CDR1 is LNHDA and CDR2 is SQIVND (reference sequence). V lost 7 bases and J 7 bases, leaving 22 bases between the germline ends. CDR3 length: 15 residues. CDR3 in amino acids: CASTTPTGRRGGYTF. CDR3 coding DNA: TGTGCCAGTACCACTCCTACAGGGCGCCGGGGTGGCTACACCTTC. The complete variable domain, with remaining parts taken from reference TRBV19 and TRBJ1-2, reads DGGITQSPKYLFRKEGQNVTLSCEQNLNHDAMYWYRQDPGQGLRLIYYSQIVNDFQKGDIAEGYSVSREKKESFPLTVTSAQKNPTAFYLCASTTPTGRRGGYTFGSGTRLTVV.

The chain links TRBV6-2 or TRBV6-3 to TRBJ1-5, with unresolved D. CDR1 and CDR2 from the germline V gene are MNHEY and SVGEGT. This CDR3 is 12 amino acids long. V lost 4 bases and J 7 bases, leaving 8 bases between the germline ends. CDR3 protein: CASSSGGQPQHF. CDR3 coding DNA: TGTGCCAGCAGTTCGGGCGGGCAGCCCCAGCATTTT.

This clone occurred once. The CDR3 DNA sequence: TGCAGCGTTGAGTTCCAGGGCAGCAACACCGGGGAGCTGTTTTTT. This sequence encodes CSVEFQGSNTGELFF. The V call is TRBV29-1, the J call TRBJ2-2, with D possibly TRBD1 on 5 matching bases. Germline CDR1 SQVTM, CDR2 ANQGSEA. V lost 3 bases, J lost 2 bases, and 13 bases lay in between. The CDR3 contains 15 residues.

This clone was observed a single time. The V gene is TRBV29-1, the J gene TRBJ2-2; TRBD2 agrees at 13 bases. The germline V gene encodes CDR1 SQVTM and CDR2 ANQGSEA. The V segment lost 4 bases and the J segment 6 bases; nucleotides outside the gene matches: 5. This CDR3 is 15 amino acids long. The CDR3 DNA reads TGCAGCGTTGCGACTAGCGGGGGGCACGCCGGGGAGCTGTTTTTT. This gives the protein CSVATSGGHAGELFF.

The chain employs TRBV7-3 and TRBJ1-2; the D gene is possibly TRBD1 (6 bases). Germline V gives CDR1 SGHTA, CDR2 FQGTGA. The CDR3 contains 13 residues. V lost 1 base and J lost 6, with 9 bases in between. The CDR3 sequence is CASSLNRDHGYTF. The CDR3 DNA sequence: TGTGCCAGCAGCTTAAACAGGGACCATGGCTACACCTTC. The full variable domain, with the rest looked up from reference TRBV7-3 and TRBJ1-2, is GAGVSQTPSNKVTEKGKYVELRCDPISGHTALYWYRQSLGQGPEFLIYFQGTGAADDSGLPNDRFFAVRPEGSVSTLKIQRTERGDSAVYLCASSLNRDHGYTFGSGTRLTVV.

A single count supports this clone. The chain joins TRBV28 to TRBJ1-5, with TRBD1 matching 9 bases. The CDR3 is 16 amino acids. V trimming: 2 bases; J trimming: 7 bases; junction bases outside the gene matches: 9. Looked up from germline, CDR1 is MDHEN and CDR2 is SYDVKM. CDR3 sequence (DNA): TGTGCCAGCAGTTTACGGACAGGGGTATTGGGGCAGCCCCAGCATTTT. This translates into CASSLRTGVLGQPQHF.

The chain employs TRBV21-1 and TRBJ2-1; the table gives TRBD2 as D, unverified against the DNA. TRBV21-1 is a pseudogene locus. This CDR3 is 15 amino acids long. CDR3 sequence: CASSTLTSGGCEQFF. The CDR3, as DNA: TGTGCCAGCAGCACCCTCACTAGCGGGGGGTGTGAGCAGTTCTTC.

This clone was seen only once. This chain links TRBV3-1 (or the pseudogene TRBV3-2) with TRBJ2-7; maybe TRBD1 (6 bases). V was pared by 3 bases and J by 3 bases, with 12 bases between. The germline V gene encodes CDR1 LGHDT and CDR2 YNNKEL (reference sequence). The CDR3 length is 14 residues. CDR3 protein: CASSHVRDNYEQYF. The DNA for the CDR3 is TGTGCCAGCAGCCACGTCCGGGACAACTACGAGCAGTACTTC.

This clone was detected only once. The gene calls are TRBV18 and TRBJ2-5; D is perhaps TRBD1 (6 bases). V lost 3 bases and J 7 bases, leaving 21 bases between the germline ends. Germline V gene data show CDR1 as KGHSH and CDR2 as LQKENI. The CDR3 spans 16 residues. CDR3 amino acids: CASSPISKDSAGTQYF. Here the CDR3 DNA reads TGTGCCAGCTCACCGATTTCCAAGGACAGCGCGGGGACCCAGTACTTC.

This clone has only a few counts. The gene calls are TRBV5-1 and TRBJ2-5, with TRBD1 identical over 9 bases. Germline trimming cut 3 bases from V and 5 bases from J; bases unmatched to any gene: 11. CDR1 is SGHRS, CDR2 YFSETQ, per germline. The CDR3 runs 16 residues. CDR3 coding DNA: TGCGCCAGCAGCTCCCGAGAACAGGGGGCCGCGGAGACCCAGTACTTC. Protein sequence: CASSSREQGAAETQYF. The full variable domain, rest sourced from reference TRBV5-1 and TRBJ2-5, is KAGVTQTPRYLIKTRGQQVTLSCSPISGHRSVSWYQQTPGQGLQFLFEYFSETQRNKGNFPGRFSGRQFSNSRSEMNVSTLELGDSALYLCASSSREQGAAETQYFGPGTRLLVL.

This clone turned up a few times. V gene TRBV7-9 combines with J gene TRBJ2-7; 8 nucleotides agree with TRBD1. Per germline, CDR1 SEHNR and CDR2 FQNEAQ (reference sequence). Losses at the gene ends were 4 bases for V and 4 bases for J; bases not matched to a gene: 6. The CDR3 has 14 amino acids. As DNA, the CDR3 is TGTGCCAGCAGCTCTTACAGGGGGGTTTACGAGCAGTACTTC. Its translation is CASSSYRGVYEQYF.

The chain uses TRBV30 and TRBJ2-1; no reliable D call. CDR3 length: 13 amino acids. Trimming cost V 0 bases and J 5 bases, with 8 bases left between them. CDR1 and CDR2 (germline): GTSNPN, SVGIG (reference sequence). The CDR3 loop is CAWSVNADNEQFF. DNA of the CDR3: TGTGCCTGGAGTGTGAATGCGGACAATGAGCAGTTCTTC.

V is TRBV19 and J is TRBJ1-2; the D gene is possibly TRBD1 (5 bases). Germline CDR1 reads LNHDA; CDR2 reads SQIVND (reference sequence). The CDR3 has 12 residues. The CDR3 DNA reads TGTTTTCCCTACCTGGACACCTATGGCTACACCTTC. Translation: CFPYLDTYGYTF. The full variable domain, with the rest looked up from reference TRBV19 and TRBJ1-2, is DGGITQSPKYLFRKEGQNVTLSCEQNLNHDAMYWYRQDPGQGLRLIYYSQIVNDFQKGDIAEGYSVSREKKESFPLTVTSAQKNPTAFYLCFPYLDTYGYTFGSGTRLTVV.

This chain links TRBV4-3 with TRBJ1-2, with D unresolved. In germline, CDR1 is LGHNA, CDR2 YSLEER. V lost 1 base to trimming and J lost 2 bases, with 20 bases between them. The CDR3 loop spans 18 amino acids. The CDR3 sequence: CASSQGQGYAGTNYGYTF. DNA of the CDR3: TGCGCCAGCAGCCAAGGACAAGGTTATGCTGGCACGAACTATGGCTACACCTTC.

The CDR3 DNA follows: TGTGCCTGGAGGGGAGGCCTTGGACCAACTGAAGCTTTCTTT. This sequence encodes CAWRGGLGPTEAFF. The rearrangement joins TRBV30 to TRBJ1-1, with unresolved D. CDR1 and CDR2 (germline): GTSNPN, SVGIG (reference sequence). Trimming left V 3 bases short and J 5 bases short, with 16 bases between. The CDR3 runs to 14 residues.

The chain combines TRBV24-1 with TRBJ2-3, with 9 bases lining up with TRBD1. CDR1 is KGHDR, CDR2 SFDVKD, per germline. This CDR3 has 17 amino acids. After removal of 3 bases from V and 0 bases from J, the junction contained 6 bases not matched to a gene. This CDR3 reads CATSDTGTGTSTDTQYF. CDR3 coding DNA: TGTGCCACCAGTGATACCGGGACAGGGACTAGCACAGATACGCAGTATTTT.

The genes are TRBV3-1 (or the pseudogene TRBV3-2) and TRBJ1-1; D is uncertain. Trimming shortened V by 1 base and J by 7 bases, and 13 bases separated the two germline ends. The germline V gene encodes CDR1 LGHDT and CDR2 YNNKEL (reference sequence). This CDR3 contains 14 residues. The chain's CDR3 is CASSQGGRVIEAFF. CDR3 sequence (DNA): TGTGCCAGCAGCCAAGGCGGCCGCGTGATTGAAGCTTTCTTT.

This clone has just one count. The chain carries TRBV20-1 and TRBJ2-7; weak D call: TRBD2 (5 bases). CDR3 length: 11 amino acids. Trimming removed 3 bases at V and 7 bases at J, with 10 bases between. Germline V gene data show CDR1 as DFQATT and CDR2 as SNEGSKA (reference sequence). CDR3 bases: TGCAGTGCTAGTAAGAGGGTTGAGCAGTACTTC. Protein sequence: CSASKRVEQYF.

This chain connects TRBV2 to TRBJ1-6; 9 nucleotides agree with TRBD1. Germline CDR1 and CDR2: SNHLY and FYNNEI. J lost 5 bases, V lost 5 bases, and 7 bases had no gene match. This CDR3 has 16 residues. This chain's CDR3 is CASSWGTGTNNSPLHF. The DNA for the CDR3 is TGTGCCAGCAGTTGGGGGACAGGGACCAATAATTCACCCCTCCACTTT.

Only one count was recorded for this clone. This rearrangement joins TRBV10-3 to TRBJ2-7, with 9 positions matching TRBD1. The V gene end was trimmed by 2 bases and the J gene end by 0 bases; junction bases not matched to a gene: 2. This CDR3 comprises 15 residues. CDR1 and CDR2 (germline): ENHRY, SYGVKD. CDR3 residues: CAISEGQGYSYEQYF. CDR3 coding DNA: TGTGCCATCAGTGAGGGACAGGGGTACTCCTACGAGCAGTACTTC.

This clone was seen a few times. V gene TRBV29-1 combines with J gene TRBJ2-1; 10 bases match TRBD2. Germline V gene lookup returns CDR1 SQVTM and CDR2 ANQGSEA. This CDR3 region has 15 residues. J lost 5 bases, V lost 4 bases, and 8 bases had no gene match. The CDR3 here is CSVAAGGLRDNEQFF. The CDR3 region has the DNA TGCAGCGTTGCAGCGGGGGGGCTCAGGGACAATGAGCAGTTCTTC.

The V call is TRBV5-1, the J call TRBJ1-2, with a weak D call TRBD1 (5 bases). V gave up 0 bases and J gave up 4 bases, with 10 bases separating them. The CDR3 sequence is 14 residues long. Looked up from germline, CDR1 is SGHRS and CDR2 is YFSETQ. The CDR3 DNA sequence: TGCGCCAGCAGCTTGGCGGGGGGTGTCTATGGCTACACCTTC. Translation: CASSLAGGVYGYTF.

V gene TRBV7-2 combines with J gene TRBJ2-2; 9 nucleotides align to TRBD2. Germline trimming cut 4 bases from V and 5 bases from J; bases unmatched to any gene: 5. The CDR3 extends over 15 amino acids. CDR1 and CDR2 (germline): SGHTA, FQGNSA. CDR3 DNA sequence: TGTGCCAGCAGCTCACTAGCGGGCGAGACCGGGGAGCTGTTTTTT. It codes for CASSSLAGETGELFF.

This rearrangement joins TRBV18 to TRBJ1-1, with TRBD1 matching over 10 bases. The ends lost 6 bases at V and 5 bases at J; junction bases unmatched: 6. This CDR3 is built from 14 residues. Germline V gene sequence: CDR1 KGHSH, CDR2 LQKENI. The DNA of the CDR3 is TGTGCCAGCTCCGGACAGGGGGTCGGGACTGAAGCTTTCTTT. Amino acid sequence: CASSGQGVGTEAFF.